This entry describes one T cell receptor beta chain. Its antigen is still unknown. The validation cohort, a group of more than 95 subjects, included the donors and was separate from the roughly 620-subject first cohort. This record comes from a study of cytomegalovirus exposure and HLA in healthy donors. The CDR3 consists of 12 residues. Trimming took 4 bases from V and 7 from J; bases not matched to a gene: 1. Germline V gene data show CDR1 as MNHEY and CDR2 as SVGAGI. TCRdb keeps only in-frame clones here, not all; method: immunoSEQ multiplex PCR. This repertoire shows some 140,000 clones, 70% to 90% found once; its top ten account for over 5%. Study findings and constraints: The listing of fewer than 200 TCR beta chains classed them as cytomegalovirus-associated. Subsequent analysis revealed that first-cohort TCR clusters tended to co-occur in the 120 or so validation repertoires. Reports described diagnosis of cytomegalovirus status by the classifier as highly specific and sensitive.

The sequence was obtained from a woman under 40 in good health and CMV-seropositive. The sequenced sample was PBMCs. This rearrangement joins TRBV6-5 to TRBJ2-1; 7 bases line up with TRBD2. DNA for the CDR3: TGTGCCAGCAGTTGGGGAGGGAATGAGCAGTTCTTC. Protein: CASSWGGNEQFF.